A selection of T cell receptor beta chains follows, all from one sample in a study of a mutant IDH1 vaccine in newly diagnosed glioma. This table comes from immunoSEQ multiplex PCR, and its TCRdb copy is limited to in-frame clones, with some not included. This sample carries tens of thousands of clones, roughly 82% of them seen once, and the ten largest clones take 3% to 3.5%. Their antigen targets remain unknown. The specimen comprised PBMCs, sampled from a glioma patient whose treatment included an IDH1 peptide vaccine. These receptors were collected from a woman under 30 with glioma. Some clones in this sample may be carry-over from other donors' samples. CDR3s include the opening cysteine and the closing phenylalanine or tryptophan. D genes are given only for firm matches. Clone size, where shown, is once, few, many, or a class for clones that have expanded.

J gene: TRBJ1-1; clone size: .; V gene: TRBV7-9; D gene: .; CDR3 DNA: TGTGCCAGCAGCCTCTCACGACTGAACACTGAAGCTTTCTTT; CDR3 protein: CASSLSRLNTEAFF
J gene: TRBJ1-1; clone size: .; V gene: TRBV30; D gene: .; CDR3 DNA: TGTGCCTGGAGTGTATGGGGGAGGACTGAAGCTTTCTTT; CDR3 protein: CAWSVWGRTEAFF
J gene: TRBJ2-3; clone size: .; V gene: TRBV7-2; D gene: .; CDR3 DNA: TGTGCCAGCAGCCGTTGGCAGGGGAAGTTGGGAGATACGCAGTATTTT; CDR3 protein: CASSRWQGKLGDTQYF
J gene: TRBJ1-1; clone size: few; V gene: TRBV27; D gene: .; CDR3 DNA: TGTGCCAGCAGTTTTCTTGGCGCCACTGAAGCTTTCTTT; CDR3 protein: CASSFLGATEAFF
J gene: TRBJ1-2; clone size: .; V gene: TRBV9; D gene: TRBD1; CDR3 DNA: TGTGCCAGCAGCGCAAGGGGGCGGGATGGCTACACCTTC; CDR3 protein: CASSARGRDGYTF
J gene: TRBJ2-5; clone size: .; V gene: TRBV29-1; D gene: .; CDR3 DNA: TGCAGCGGTATGACAGTTAGGGAGACCCAGTACTTC; CDR3 protein: CSGMTVRETQYF
J gene: TRBJ2-7; clone size: .; V gene: TRBV7-9; D gene: .; CDR3 DNA: TGTGCCAGCAGCCCCTCATTAGCGCACCGCTACGATCGCCAGTACTTC; CDR3 protein: CASSPSLAHRYDRQYF
J gene: TRBJ1-1; clone size: .; V gene: TRBV7-8; D gene: .; CDR3 DNA: TGTGCCAGCAGCTTAGGACTAGGAATCAGGGGACCCTTGAACACTGAAGCTTTCTTT; CDR3 protein: CASSLGLGIRGPLNTEAFF
J gene: TRBJ1-2; clone size: few; V gene: TRBV29-1; D gene: TRBD1; CDR3 DNA: TGCAGCGACTGCCTCCGGGACAGGGAAGCAGTAGCAATCTATGGCTACACCTTC; CDR3 protein: CSDCLRDREAVAIYGYTF
J gene: TRBJ2-7; clone size: .; V gene: TRBV7-6; D gene: .; CDR3 DNA: TGTGCCAGCAGCTTAGAGGCGGATCCCAGGGAGCAGTACTTC; CDR3 protein: CASSLEADPREQYF
J gene: TRBJ1-2; clone size: .; V gene: TRBV18; D gene: .; CDR3 DNA: TGTGCCAGCTCACCTTCGGGGGGGGCCTATATTGGCTACACCTTC; CDR3 protein: CASSPSGGAYIGYTF
J gene: TRBJ2-2; clone size: .; V gene: TRBV19; D gene: TRBD1; CDR3 DNA: TGTGCCAGTAGTATTCCGACGACAGGGTGGGGGACCGGGGAGCTGTTTTTT; CDR3 protein: CASSIPTTGWGTGELFF
J gene: TRBJ1-2; clone size: .; V gene: TRBV19; D gene: .; CDR3 DNA: TGTGCCAGTAGTCCCCTCCTGCCTAGGGCCCCGGCCCACTATGGCTACACCTTC; CDR3 protein: CASSPLLPRAPAHYGYTF
J gene: TRBJ1-1; clone size: .; V gene: TRBV21-1; D gene: .; CDR3 DNA: TGTGCCAGCAGCGCGCGCGCTTTCTTT; CDR3 protein: CASSARAFF
J gene: TRBJ2-7; clone size: .; V gene: TRBV30; D gene: TRBD2; CDR3 DNA: TGTGCCTGGAGTGTACTCAGCGGGAGGGGCGAGCAGTACTTC; CDR3 protein: CAWSVLSGRGEQYF
J gene: TRBJ1-3; clone size: .; V gene: TRBV6-1; D gene: TRBD1; CDR3 DNA: TGTGCCAGCAGTGCCACGACAGGGTACCAAAACACCATATATTTT; CDR3 protein: CASSATTGYQNTIYF
J gene: TRBJ2-7; clone size: .; V gene: TRBV10-1; D gene: TRBD1; CDR3 DNA: TGCGCCAGCAGTGAGTCCGTTGCCGGAGACAGGGGCTACGAGCAGTACTTC; CDR3 protein: CASSESVAGDRGYEQYF